The 32 T cell receptor beta chains below all came from one sample that was sequenced in a study of shared clonotypes between healthy human individuals. The naive CD8 population came from CD45RO-negative cells selected for CCR7, without terminally differentiated effector memory CD45RA+ cells. Generated by immunoSEQ multiplex PCR, the TCRdb table keeps only in-frame clones and is missing some. The data contain about 650,000 clones, 95% of them seen just once; the ten biggest clones take up about 0.11%. Sequencing was performed on naive CD8+ T cells sorted from blood. All receptors come from a woman aged 25-40 years in good health.

The CDR3 nucleotides read TGTGCCTGGAGTGTAGAAAGCAGGAGGACTAGCGGGGCTGACTACAATGAGCAGTTCTTC. Protein product: CAWSVESRRTSGADYNEQFF. The chain is built from TRBV30 and TRBJ2-1; 12 nucleotides match TRBD2. Per the germline V gene, CDR1 is GTSNPN and CDR2 is SVGIG (reference sequence). This CDR3 spans 20 amino acids. J lost 3 bases, V lost 0 bases, and 15 bases had no gene match.

The chain uses TRBV28 and TRBJ1-1; unclear D gene. Germline V gene lookup returns CDR1 MDHEN and CDR2 SYDVKM. CDR3 length: 13 residues. V dropped 5 bases and J dropped 1 base, with 8 bases sitting between them. CDR3 protein: CASSRTANTEAFF. CDR3 DNA: TGTGCCAGCAGTAGGACCGCGAACACTGAAGCTTTCTTT. The full variable domain, in which reference TRBV28 and TRBJ1-1 provide the parts outside the CDR3, is DVKVTQSSRYLVKRTGEKVFLECVQDMDHENMFWYRQDPGLGLRLIYFSYDVKMKEKGDIPEGYSVSREKKERFSLILESASTNQTSMYLCASSRTANTEAFFGQGTRLTVV.

With regard to this clone: A read error is possible here, since a much larger clone lies one base away. The rearrangement uses TRBV11-2 and TRBJ1-1; no firm D call. Germline values: CDR1 SGHAT, CDR2 FQNNGV. V was trimmed by 6 bases and J by 0 bases, leaving 2 bases between them. The CDR3 totals 11 residues. The CDR3 spells CASRLNTEAFF. CDR3 nucleotide sequence: TGTGCCAGCAGATTGAACACTGAAGCTTTCTTT.

This rearrangement joins TRBV28 to TRBJ2-3; D unresolved. The CDR3 runs 13 residues. In germline, CDR1 is MDHEN, CDR2 SYDVKM. The V end lost 2 bases, the J end lost 1 base, and 4 bases lay between the germline ends. The CDR3 sequence is CASSLIGTDTQYF. DNA for the CDR3: TGTGCCAGCAGTTTAATCGGCACAGATACGCAGTATTTT.

This chain links TRBV5-6 with TRBJ2-1; D not certain. V was clipped by 3 bases and J by 4 bases, with 11 bases between them. The CDR3 runs 14 residues. Per the germline V gene, CDR1 is SGHDT and CDR2 is YYEEEE. The chain's CDR3 is CASSSGPGYNEQFF. The CDR3 nucleotides read TGTGCCAGCAGCTCAGGACCTGGATACAATGAGCAGTTCTTC.

This chain links TRBV5-4 with TRBJ2-5; D not resolved. Germline V lookup: CDR1 SGHNT, CDR2 YYREEE (reference sequence). The CDR3 runs to 13 residues. V lost 2 bases and J lost 5, with 10 bases in between. The CDR3 bases are TGTGCCAGCAGCTTTCAGCTTTCCGAGACCCAGTACTTC. Its protein product is CASSFQLSETQYF.

The rearrangement uses TRBV9 and TRBJ2-1; possible D gene TRBD2, 5 bases. This CDR3 has 16 residues. Germline V gives CDR1 SGDLS, CDR2 YYNGEE. Trimming stripped 0 bases from V and 7 bases from J, with 17 bases between. The CDR3 DNA follows: TGTGCCAGCAGCGTAGTGGGAGAAGGCTCCCTGAATGAGCAGTTCTTC. Translation gives CASSVVGEGSLNEQFF.

The chain uses TRBV19 and TRBJ2-7; possible D gene TRBD2, 6 bases. The V gene's germline CDR1 is LNHDA and CDR2 SQIVND (reference sequence). Trimming stripped 2 bases from V and 3 bases from J, with 14 bases between. The CDR3 loop spans 15 amino acids. The CDR3 protein is CASSIWAGGDYEQYF. DNA for the CDR3: TGTGCCAGTAGTATATGGGCTGGAGGGGACTACGAGCAGTACTTC. Using reference TRBV19 and TRBJ2-7 for the parts outside the CDR3, the full variable domain is DGGITQSPKYLFRKEGQNVTLSCEQNLNHDAMYWYRQDPGQGLRLIYYSQIVNDFQKGDIAEGYSVSREKKESFPLTVTSAQKNPTAFYLCASSIWAGGDYEQYFGPGTRLTVT.

This chain connects TRBV6-5 to TRBJ1-4, with 11 bases fitting TRBD1. Germline V gene lookup returns CDR1 MNHEY and CDR2 SVGAGI. The length of the CDR3 is 15 residues. Trimming at V came to 6 bases and at J to 5 bases, leaving 5 bases not matched to a gene. CDR3 region: CASRIGQGANEKLFF. The CDR3 nucleotides are TGTGCCAGCAGGATCGGACAGGGGGCGAATGAAAAACTGTTTTTT.

This clone was found once. The gene calls are TRBV6-5 and TRBJ1-1; the D gene is possibly TRBD1 (6 bases). The V and J ends lost 6 bases and 6 bases respectively, with 20 bases between them. Germline loops: CDR1 MNHEY, CDR2 SVGAGI. The CDR3 sequence is 15 residues long. CDR3 in amino acids: CASRKVTLGGPEAFF. The CDR3 nucleotides read TGTGCCAGCAGGAAAGTTACCTTGGGGGGGCCTGAAGCTTTCTTT.

The J gene is TRBJ2-2, the V gene TRBV29-1; D might be TRBD1 (5 bases). The CDR3 has 12 amino acids. The germline gives CDR1 SQVTM, CDR2 ANQGSEA. V lost 5 bases and J lost 7, with 11 bases in between. CDR3 sequence reads: CSVYQGSGELFF. The CDR3 DNA follows: TGCAGCGTTTACCAGGGAAGCGGGGAGCTGTTTTTT.

This chain joins TRBV6-6 and TRBJ2-4, with D possibly TRBD1 on 6 matching bases. Between the trimmed V and J ends, which lost 2 bases and 0 bases, there was a span of 11 bases. CDR1 and CDR2 (germline): MNHNY, SVGAGI (reference sequence). The CDR3 sequence is 16 residues long. CDR3 bases: TGTGCCAGCAGTTACGAGGACAGAGTAGCCAAAAACATTCAGTACTTC. It yields the protein CASSYEDRVAKNIQYF.

The chain uses TRBV5-4 and TRBJ2-7; D may correspond to TRBD1 or TRBD2 (5 bases each). The CDR3 sequence is 15 residues long. CDR1 and CDR2 from the germline V gene are SGHNT and YYREEE (reference sequence). V lost 4 bases and J 4 bases, leaving 18 bases between the germline ends. The CDR3 DNA reads as TGTGCCAGCAGCGGGGGACCCTCTTTCCTTTACGAGCAGTACTTC. Translated, it gives CASSGGPSFLYEQYF.

The chain has TRBV6-5 and TRBJ2-1; 8 bases align to TRBD2. Germline V gene data show CDR1 as MNHEY and CDR2 as SVGAGI. V shed 8 bases and J 0 bases; nucleotides not matched to a gene: 3. The CDR3 sequence is 14 residues long. CDR3 sequence (DNA): TGTGCCAGCCGGCTAGCGGGCTCCTACAATGAGCAGTTCTTC. This sequence encodes CASRLAGSYNEQFF.

The chain is built from TRBV14 and TRBJ1-5, with D unclear. This CDR3 has 11 amino acids. Trimming stripped 2 bases from V and 6 bases from J, with 2 bases between. The germline V gene has CDR1 SGHDN and CDR2 FVKESK. CDR3 amino acids: CASSQLQPQHF. The DNA of the CDR3 is TGTGCCAGCAGCCAACTTCAGCCCCAGCATTTT. Supplemented by reference TRBV14 and TRBJ1-5, the full variable domain reads EAGVTQFPSHSVIEKGQTVTLRCDPISGHDNLYWYRRVMGKEIKFLLHFVKESKQDESGMPNNRFLAERTGGTYSTLKVQPAELEDSGVYFCASSQLQPQHFGDGTRLSIL.

This chain joins TRBV2 and TRBJ2-7; TRBD2 is a possible D gene (5 bases). CDR3 length equals 13 residues. Germline lookup yields CDR1 SNHLY and CDR2 FYNNEI. Trimming shortened V by 6 bases and J by 3 bases, and 12 bases separated the two germline ends. Here the CDR3 reads CASREVDLYEQYF. The CDR3 bases are TGTGCCAGCAGGGAGGTTGACCTCTACGAGCAGTACTTC.

The J gene is TRBJ2-7, the V gene TRBV27; the D call may be TRBD1 or TRBD2 (6 bases each). There are 11 residues in the CDR3. V shed 8 bases and J shed 7 bases, with 12 bases lying between them. The V gene's germline CDR1 is MNHEY and CDR2 SMNVEV (reference sequence). As DNA, the CDR3 is TGTGCCAGCGCGCAGGGGAGGGAGCAGTACTTC. Its translation is CASAQGREQYF.

This sequence joins TRBV19 and TRBJ1-5; no clear D gene. Trimming took 4 bases from V and 5 from J, leaving 12 bases between them. This CDR3 has 14 residues. Germline assignment: CDR1 LNHDA and CDR2 SQIVND (reference sequence). CDR3 sequence: CASSNWRDYQPQHF. The CDR3 coding sequence is TGTGCCAGTAGTAACTGGAGGGATTATCAGCCCCAGCATTTT.

This rearrangement joins TRBV19 to TRBJ2-7, with 7 nucleotides matching TRBD1. The CDR3 is made up of 13 amino acids. Germline V gene sequence: CDR1 LNHDA, CDR2 SQIVND (reference sequence). V was pared by 6 bases and J by 3 bases, with 5 bases of the junction left unmatched. The DNA for the CDR3 is TGTGCCAGTAGCAACCGACAGGGCTACGAGCAGTACTTC. Amino acid sequence: CASSNRQGYEQYF.

This chain uses TRBV7-8 with TRBJ2-7; a weak D match, TRBD1 (6 bases). Germline V CDR1 and CDR2: SGHVS, FQNEAQ. CDR3 length equals 14 residues. Trimming shortened V by 7 bases and J by 1 base, and 14 bases separated the two germline ends. CDR3 residues: CASTVRGPSYEQYF. The DNA for the CDR3 is TGTGCCAGCACCGTCAGGGGTCCTTCCTACGAGCAGTACTTC.

The rearrangement joins TRBV15 to TRBJ2-1; TRBD2 matches at 10 bases. V was clipped by 8 bases and J by 5 bases; unmatched bases: 9. The germline CDR1 and CDR2 sequences are LNHNV and YYDKDF (reference sequence). The length of the CDR3 is 15 residues. The CDR3 DNA is TGTGCCACCCACACTAGCGGGATAATCCACAATGAGCAGTTCTTC. It is translated as CATHTSGIIHNEQFF.

This clone has only one observation. The J gene is TRBJ2-1, the V gene TRBV28, with D possibly TRBD2 on 5 matching bases. The V end lost 5 bases, the J end lost 0 bases, and 8 bases lay between the germline ends. This CDR3 has 14 residues. Germline V gene sequence: CDR1 MDHEN, CDR2 SYDVKM. The CDR3 DNA follows: TGTGCCAGCAGTAAAAGCGGCTCCTACAATGAGCAGTTCTTC. Amino acid sequence: CASSKSGSYNEQFF.

This clone appeared once. The chain combines TRBV2 with TRBJ2-7, with TRBD1 as a possible D gene (5 bases). Trimming left V 5 bases short and J 2 bases short, with 10 bases between. The CDR3 contains 13 residues. The V gene's germline CDR1 is SNHLY and CDR2 FYNNEI. The CDR3 loop reads CASSWGNTYEQYF. Here the CDR3 DNA reads TGTGCCAGCAGTTGGGGCAACACCTACGAGCAGTACTTC.

The rearrangement uses TRBV19 and TRBJ2-7; 9 bases align to TRBD2. The germline gives CDR1 LNHDA, CDR2 SQIVND (reference sequence). V dropped 4 bases and J dropped 6; count of bases not matched to a gene: 4. The CDR3 loop spans 13 amino acids. CDR3 sequence reads: CASSSGRAFEQYF. CDR3 sequence (DNA): TGTGCCAGTAGTAGCGGGAGGGCGTTCGAGCAGTACTTC.

V usage is TRBV4-2 and J usage is TRBJ1-1; D is ambiguous. This CDR3 spans 15 amino acids. V gave up 0 bases and J gave up 1 base, with 9 bases separating them. Germline V lookup: CDR1 LGHNA, CDR2 YNFKEQ. The CDR3 DNA reads TGTGCCAGCAGCCAAGAGGGCTATTCGAACACTGAAGCTTTCTTT. It translates to CASSQEGYSNTEAFF.

The genes are TRBV28 and TRBJ1-1, with D possibly matching TRBD1 (6 bases). Trimming removed 5 bases from V and 5 bases from J, with 21 bases in between. Germline V gene lookup returns CDR1 MDHEN and CDR2 SYDVKM. CDR3 size: 16 residues. The CDR3 reads CASSTLQGSRPTEAFF. CDR3 nucleotide sequence: TGTGCCAGCAGTACTCTACAGGGTTCGCGCCCAACTGAAGCTTTCTTT.

This rearrangement joins TRBV7-9 to TRBJ2-2; TRBD2 might be the D (6 bases). The CDR3 runs 17 residues. CDR1 is SEHNR, CDR2 FQNEAQ, per germline (reference sequence). Trimming stripped 2 bases from V and 1 base from J, with 14 bases between. CDR3 region: CASSLWASAMNTGELFF. Written as DNA, the CDR3 is TGTGCCAGCAGCTTATGGGCTAGCGCGATGAACACCGGGGAGCTGTTTTTT.

This rearrangement joins TRBV27 to TRBJ2-1; D is unresolved. The CDR3 consists of 12 residues. V was pared by 2 bases and J by 9 bases, with 8 bases between. Germline values: CDR1 MNHEY, CDR2 SMNVEV (reference sequence). The CDR3 DNA sequence: TGTGCCAGCAGTTTAGTCCGAGGTGAGCAGTTCTTC. Protein: CASSLVRGEQFF.

The chain combines TRBV5-1 with TRBJ1-1; 9 positions agree with TRBD1. This CDR3 is 16 amino acids long. Germline values: CDR1 SGHRS, CDR2 YFSETQ. V trimming: 5 bases; J trimming: 0 bases; junction bases outside the gene matches: 8. Written as DNA, the CDR3 is TGCGCCAGCAGGGCTGCGACAGGGGGTTTGAACACTGAAGCTTTCTTT. As protein: CASRAATGGLNTEAFF.

CDR3 amino acids: CASSQVGLAGAETQYF. The CDR3 coding sequence is TGCGCCAGCAGCCAAGTGGGACTAGCGGGAGCGGAGACCCAGTACTTC. This chain connects TRBV4-1 to TRBJ2-5; 14 nucleotides match TRBD2. CDR3 size: 16 residues. J lost 5 bases, V lost 1 base, and 3 bases had no gene match. The germline V gene has CDR1 MGHRA and CDR2 YSYEKL.

The chain combines TRBV11-2 with TRBJ1-1, with TRBD1 matching 10 bases. This CDR3 contains 17 residues. V shed 5 bases, J shed 1 base, and the junction held 10 bases outside the gene matches. Per germline, CDR1 SGHAT and CDR2 FQNNGV. This CDR3 reads CASSPPGTGVKNTEAFF. Written as DNA, the CDR3 is TGTGCCAGCAGCCCCCCCGGGACAGGGGTGAAGAACACTGAAGCTTTCTTT. Supplemented by reference TRBV11-2 and TRBJ1-1, the full variable domain reads EAGVAQSPRYKIIEKRQSVAFWCNPISGHATLYWYQQILGQGPKLLIQFQNNGVVDDSQLPKDRFSAERLKGVDSTLKIQPAKLEDSAVYLCASSPPGTGVKNTEAFFGQGTRLTVV.

The V and J genes are TRBV4-1 and TRBJ1-2, with 9 nucleotides matching TRBD1. Unmatched junction bases numbered 18, after V lost 1 base and J lost 3 bases. The germline CDR1 and CDR2 sequences are MGHRA and YSYEKL. The length of the CDR3 is 20 residues. CDR3 coding DNA: TGCGCCAGCAGCCAAGGTACCCAGAACCAAAACAGGGGGCTCGACTATGGCTACACCTTC. Translated: CASSQGTQNQNRGLDYGYTF.